The sample holds one count of the clone carrying this T cell receptor beta chain. Its antigen is undetermined. With a much larger clone just one base away, this may be a read error. Peripheral blood genomic DNA, not sorted cells or RNA, was the template. The data originate from a study of T cell repertoires in aging, cancer and after chemotherapy. Study at large: Six age groups, ranging from 30 or younger to 70 or older, included the donors. Study results and caveats: Thymic emigration or peripheral T cell expansion may be impaired by lymphoid organ infiltration in hematological cancer. In healthy donors, age-related TCR diversity loss mainly reflected lost richness.

V lost 6 bases to trimming and J lost 4 bases, with 18 bases between them. The length of the CDR3 is 15 residues. Germline CDR1 reads LNHDA; CDR2 reads SQIVND (reference sequence). Rearranged V-D-J TRB sequences were amplified with a mixed TRB-A/B primer pool. Each CDR3 protein gets one entry after TCRdb re-called the multiplex PCR reads with MiXCR. This table holds under 8,500 distinct CDR3 sequences, 30% found once. What was sequenced was blood. The chain recombines TRBV19 with TRBJ1-2; possible D gene TRBD1, 6 bases. This TCR came from a human donor with a blood cancer. The CDR3 protein is CASRMGTSAFYGYTF. The CDR3 DNA sequence: TGTGCCAGTAGAATGGGGACATCCGCCTTCTATGGCTACACCTTC.